This T cell receptor (beta chain) was documented in a study of T cell responses to AZD1222 COVID-19 vaccine. Study-wide points: Repertoires were sampled only after the peak T cell response. The donor cohort was predominantly white British with a female majority, and clonal diversity may have been underestimated.

In germline, CDR1 is SGHTA, CDR2 FQGNSA. The CDR3 runs 13 residues. V lost 7 bases to trimming and J lost 3 bases, with 10 bases between them. The repertoire was sequenced with immunoSEQ multiplex PCR; TCRdb's copy has only in-frame clones and lacks some. The top ten clones hold under 5% of a sample with roughly 120,000 clones, 89% of them seen once. This clone was recorded only once. Its antigen is not known. The chain couples TRBV7-2 to TRBJ2-1, with no clear D. The sample in question was peripheral blood, obtained on day 0 of AZD1222 vaccination. The clonotype originates from an adult in good health. For the CDR3, the DNA is TGTGCCAGCAATCGCGGCCTCTACAATGAGCAGTTCTTC. Amino acids: CASNRGLYNEQFF.